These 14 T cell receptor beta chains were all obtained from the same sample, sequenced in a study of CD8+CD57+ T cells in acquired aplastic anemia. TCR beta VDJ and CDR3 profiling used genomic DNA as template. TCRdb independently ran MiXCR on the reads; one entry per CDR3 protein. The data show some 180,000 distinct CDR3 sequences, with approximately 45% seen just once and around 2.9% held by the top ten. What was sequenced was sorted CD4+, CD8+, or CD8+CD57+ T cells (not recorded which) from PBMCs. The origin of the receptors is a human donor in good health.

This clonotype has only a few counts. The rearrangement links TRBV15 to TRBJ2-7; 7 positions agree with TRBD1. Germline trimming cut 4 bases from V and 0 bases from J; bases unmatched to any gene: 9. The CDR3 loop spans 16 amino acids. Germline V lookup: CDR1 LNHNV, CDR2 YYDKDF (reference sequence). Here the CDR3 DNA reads TGTGCCACCAGCACCGGGACAGCCTCACTCTCCTACGAGCAGTACTTC. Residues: CATSTGTASLSYEQYF.

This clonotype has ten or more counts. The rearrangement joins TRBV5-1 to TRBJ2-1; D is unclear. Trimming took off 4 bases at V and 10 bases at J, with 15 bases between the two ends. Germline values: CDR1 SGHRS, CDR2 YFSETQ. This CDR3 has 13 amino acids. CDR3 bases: TGCGCCAGCAGCCAGTTTCGGGCTGAGGAGCAGTTCTTC. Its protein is CASSQFRAEEQFF. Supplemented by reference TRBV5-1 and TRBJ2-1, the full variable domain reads KAGVTQTPRYLIKTRGQQVTLSCSPISGHRSVSWYQQTPGQGLQFLFEYFSETQRNKGNFPGRFSGRQFSNSRSEMNVSTLELGDSALYLCASSQFRAEEQFFGPGTRLTVL.

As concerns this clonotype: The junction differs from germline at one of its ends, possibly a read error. DNA of the CDR3: TGTGCCAGCAGTACTAAAACTAGCGGGAGTTCGTCAGATACGCGGTATTTT. This gives the protein CASSTKTSGSSSDTRYF. V usage is TRBV7-6 and J usage is TRBJ2-3, with 11 bases matching TRBD2. CDR3 length: 17 amino acids. CDR1 is SGHVS, CDR2 FNYEAQ, per germline. The complete variable domain, with remaining parts taken from reference TRBV7-6 and TRBJ2-3, reads GAGVSQSPRYKVTKRGQDVALRCDPISGHVSLYWYRQALGQGPEFLTYFNYEAQQDKSGLPNDRFSAERPEGSISTLTIQRTEQRDSAMYRCASSTKTSGSSSDTRYFGPGTRLTVL.

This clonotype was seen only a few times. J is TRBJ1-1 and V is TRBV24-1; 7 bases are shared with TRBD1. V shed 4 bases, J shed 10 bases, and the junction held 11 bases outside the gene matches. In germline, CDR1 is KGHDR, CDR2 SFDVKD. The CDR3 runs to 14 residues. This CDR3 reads CATSDGQVGRGAFF. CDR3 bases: TGTGCCACCAGTGACGGACAGGTGGGGAGGGGAGCTTTCTTT.

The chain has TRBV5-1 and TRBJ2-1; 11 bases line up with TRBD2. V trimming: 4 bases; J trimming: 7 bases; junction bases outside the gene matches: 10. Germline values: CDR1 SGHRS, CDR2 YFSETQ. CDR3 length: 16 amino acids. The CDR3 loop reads CASSPSLAGASNEQFF. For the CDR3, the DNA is TGCGCCAGCAGCCCCTCACTAGCGGGAGCCTCTAATGAGCAGTTCTTC.

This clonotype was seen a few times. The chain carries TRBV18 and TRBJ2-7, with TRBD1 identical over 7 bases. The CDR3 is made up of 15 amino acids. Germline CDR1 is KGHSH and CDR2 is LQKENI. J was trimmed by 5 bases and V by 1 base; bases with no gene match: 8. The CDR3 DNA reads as TGTGCCAGCTCACCACGGCAGGGGGTCATCCACGAGCAGTACTTC. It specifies CASSPRQGVIHEQYF. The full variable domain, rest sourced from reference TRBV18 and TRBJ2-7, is NAGVMQNPRHLVRRRGQEARLRCSPMKGHSHVYWYRQLPEEGLKFMVYLQKENIIDESGMPKERFSAEFPKEGPSILRIQQVVRGDSAAYFCASSPRQGVIHEQYFGPGTRLTVT.

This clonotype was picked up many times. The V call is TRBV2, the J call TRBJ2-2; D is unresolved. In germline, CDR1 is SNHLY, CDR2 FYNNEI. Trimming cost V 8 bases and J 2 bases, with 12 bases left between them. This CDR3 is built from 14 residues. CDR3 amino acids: CASVTGRNTGELFF. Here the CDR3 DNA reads TGTGCCAGCGTAACCGGTCGTAACACCGGGGAGCTGTTTTTT.

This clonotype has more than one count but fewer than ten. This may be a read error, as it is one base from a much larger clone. The CDR3 nucleotides are TGTGCCGGCAGCTTCCAGGAGGTACCGTATACGCAGTATTTT. Its protein is CAGSFQEVPYTQYF. This chain connects TRBV5-6 to TRBJ2-3; D perhaps matches TRBD2 (5 bases). Germline V gives CDR1 SGHDT, CDR2 YYEEEE. There are 14 residues in the CDR3. Filled out from reference TRBV5-6 and TRBJ2-3, the complete variable domain reads DAGVTQSPTHLIKTRGQQVTLRCSPKSGHDTVSWYQQALGQGPQFIFQYYEEEERQRGNFPDRFSGHQFPNYSSELNVNALLLGDSALYLCAGSFQEVPYTQYFGPGTRLTVL.

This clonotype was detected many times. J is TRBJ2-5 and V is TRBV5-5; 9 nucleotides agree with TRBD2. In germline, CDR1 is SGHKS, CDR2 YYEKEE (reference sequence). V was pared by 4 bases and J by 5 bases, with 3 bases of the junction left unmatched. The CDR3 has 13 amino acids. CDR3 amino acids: CASSKLAGETQYF. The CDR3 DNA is TGTGCCAGCAGCAAACTAGCGGGCGAGACCCAGTACTTC.

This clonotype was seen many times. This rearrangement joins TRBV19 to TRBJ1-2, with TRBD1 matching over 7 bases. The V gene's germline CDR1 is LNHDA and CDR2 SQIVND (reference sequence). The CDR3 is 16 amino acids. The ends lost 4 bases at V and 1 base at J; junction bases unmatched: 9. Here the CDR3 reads CASSKRQGGSNYGYTF. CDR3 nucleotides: TGTGCCAGTAGTAAAAGACAGGGAGGAAGTAACTATGGCTACACCTTC.

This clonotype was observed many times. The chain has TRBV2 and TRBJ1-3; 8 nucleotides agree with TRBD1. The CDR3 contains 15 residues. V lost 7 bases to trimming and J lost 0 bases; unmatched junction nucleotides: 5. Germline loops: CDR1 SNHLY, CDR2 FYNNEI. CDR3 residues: CASKGQAISGNTIYF. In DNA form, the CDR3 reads TGTGCCAGCAAGGGACAGGCTATCTCTGGAAACACCATATATTTT.

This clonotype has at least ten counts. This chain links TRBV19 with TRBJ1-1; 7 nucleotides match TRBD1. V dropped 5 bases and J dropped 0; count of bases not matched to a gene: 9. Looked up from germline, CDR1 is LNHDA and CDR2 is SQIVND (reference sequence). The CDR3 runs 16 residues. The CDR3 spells CASSSGQVIMNTEAFF. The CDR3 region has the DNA TGTGCCAGTAGTTCCGGACAGGTGATCATGAACACTGAAGCTTTCTTT.

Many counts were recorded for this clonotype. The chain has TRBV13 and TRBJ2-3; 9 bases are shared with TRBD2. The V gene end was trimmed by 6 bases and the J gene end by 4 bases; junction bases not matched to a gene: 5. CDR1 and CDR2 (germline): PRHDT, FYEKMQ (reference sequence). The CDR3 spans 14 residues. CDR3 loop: CASRISGSADTQYF. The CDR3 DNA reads TGTGCCAGCAGAATTAGCGGGAGCGCAGATACGCAGTATTTT.

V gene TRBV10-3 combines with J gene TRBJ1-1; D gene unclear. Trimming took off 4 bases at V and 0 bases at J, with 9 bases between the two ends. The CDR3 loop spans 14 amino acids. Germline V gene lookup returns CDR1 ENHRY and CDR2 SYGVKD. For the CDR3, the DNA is TGTGCCATCAGTGTTGGACTCCTGAACACTGAAGCTTTCTTT. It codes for CAISVGLLNTEAFF.